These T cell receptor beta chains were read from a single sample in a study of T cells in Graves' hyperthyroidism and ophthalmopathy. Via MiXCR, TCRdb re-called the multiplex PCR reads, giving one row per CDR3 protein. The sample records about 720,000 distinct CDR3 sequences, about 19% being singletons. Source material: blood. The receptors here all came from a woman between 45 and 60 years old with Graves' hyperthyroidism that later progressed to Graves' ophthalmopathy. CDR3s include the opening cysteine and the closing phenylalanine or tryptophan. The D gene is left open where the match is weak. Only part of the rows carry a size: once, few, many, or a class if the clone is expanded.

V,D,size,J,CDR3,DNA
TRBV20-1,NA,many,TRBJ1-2,CSASTSRGWYGYTF,TGCAGTGCTAGTACATCCAGGGGTTGGTATGGCTACACCTTC
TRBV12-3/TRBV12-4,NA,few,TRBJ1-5,CASSWAGSDQPQHF,TGTGCCAGCAGTTGGGCAGGGAGCGATCAGCCCCAGCATTTT
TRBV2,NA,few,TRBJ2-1,CASFIGLGANEQFF,TGTGCCAGCTTTATTGGGCTCGGTGCGAATGAGCAGTTCTTC
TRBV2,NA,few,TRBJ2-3,CASTGTRVGPDTQYF,TGTGCCAGCACCGGGACTCGGGTGGGCCCAGATACGCAGTATTTT
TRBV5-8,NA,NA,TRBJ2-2,CASSFLQRTTGELFF,TGTGCCAGCAGCTTCTTGCAGAGGACCACCGGGGAGCTGTTTTTT
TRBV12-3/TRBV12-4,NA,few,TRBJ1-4,CASSSDLQREKLFF,TGTGCCAGCAGTTCGGACCTTCAAAGGGAAAAACTGTTTTTT
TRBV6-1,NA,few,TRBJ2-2,CASITPVANTGELFF,TGTGCCAGCATTACGCCAGTTGCGAACACCGGGGAGCTGTTTTTT
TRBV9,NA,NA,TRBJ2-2,CASSYGTQTGELFF,TGTGCCAGCAGTTACGGGACTCAGACCGGGGAGCTGTTTTTT
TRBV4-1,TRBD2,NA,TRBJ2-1,CASSQYLSGGTREQFF,TGCGCCAGCAGCCAATACCTTAGCGGGGGGACACGGGAGCAGTTCTTC
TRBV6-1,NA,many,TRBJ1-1,CASSTRRQNTEAFF,TGTGCCAGCAGTACCCGACGGCAGAACACTGAAGCTTTCTTT
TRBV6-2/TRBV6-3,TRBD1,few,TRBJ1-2,CASSRGQPSVYGYTF,TGTGCCAGCAGCCGGGGACAGCCTAGCGTGTATGGCTACACCTTC
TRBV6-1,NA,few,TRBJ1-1,CASGGGGVNTEAFF,TGTGCCAGTGGGGGGGGGGGTGTGAACACTGAAGCTTTCTTT
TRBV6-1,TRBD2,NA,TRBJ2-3,CASSEAWRTSSDTQYF,TGTGCCAGCAGTGAAGCTTGGAGGACTAGCAGTGATACGCAGTATTTT
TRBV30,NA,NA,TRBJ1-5,CAWRAPGRGSNQPQHF,TGTGCCTGGAGGGCCCCTGGGAGGGGGAGCAATCAGCCCCAGCATTTT
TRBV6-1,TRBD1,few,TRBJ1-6,CASRGGGGDSPLHF,TGTGCCAGCAGGGGGGGAGGGGGCGACTCACCCCTCCACTTT
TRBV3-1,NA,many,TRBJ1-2,CASSPRGGGYTF,TGTGCCAGCAGCCCCCGCGGAGGCGGCTACACCTTC